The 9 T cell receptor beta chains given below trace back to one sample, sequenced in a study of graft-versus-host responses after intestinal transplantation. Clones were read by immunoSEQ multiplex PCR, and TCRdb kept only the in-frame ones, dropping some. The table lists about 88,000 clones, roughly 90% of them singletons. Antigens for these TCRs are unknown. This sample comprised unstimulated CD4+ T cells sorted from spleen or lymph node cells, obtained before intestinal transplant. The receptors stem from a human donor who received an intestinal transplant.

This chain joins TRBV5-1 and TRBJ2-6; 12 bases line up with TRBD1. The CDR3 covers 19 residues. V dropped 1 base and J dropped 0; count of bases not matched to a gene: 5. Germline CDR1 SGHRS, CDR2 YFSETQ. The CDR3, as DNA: TGCGCCAGCAGCTTGTTGGGACAGGGGGCCTCCTCTGGGGCCAACGTCCTGACTTTC. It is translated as CASSLLGQGASSGANVLTF. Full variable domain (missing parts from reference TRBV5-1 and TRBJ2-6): KAGVTQTPRYLIKTRGQQVTLSCSPISGHRSVSWYQQTPGQGLQFLFEYFSETQRNKGNFPGRFSGRQFSNSRSEMNVSTLELGDSALYLCASSLLGQGASSGANVLTFGAGSRLTVL.

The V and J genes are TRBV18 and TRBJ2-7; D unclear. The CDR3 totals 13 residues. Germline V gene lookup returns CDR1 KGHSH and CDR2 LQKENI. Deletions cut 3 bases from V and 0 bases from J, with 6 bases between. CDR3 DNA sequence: TGTGCCAGCTCACCTACCTACTCCTACGAGCAGTACTTC. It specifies CASSPTYSYEQYF.

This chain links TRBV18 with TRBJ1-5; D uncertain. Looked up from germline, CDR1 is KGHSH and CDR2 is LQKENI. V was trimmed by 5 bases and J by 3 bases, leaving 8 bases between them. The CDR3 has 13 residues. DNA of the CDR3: TGTGCCAGCTCATCGGGTCCCAATCAGCCCCAGCATTTT. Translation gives CASSSGPNQPQHF.

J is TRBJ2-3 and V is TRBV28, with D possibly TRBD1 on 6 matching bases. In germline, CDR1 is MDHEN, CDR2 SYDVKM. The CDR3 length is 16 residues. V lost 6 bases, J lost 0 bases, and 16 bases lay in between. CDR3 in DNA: TGTGCCAGCAGATCGACAGGAATCTCTAGCACAGATACGCAGTATTTT. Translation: CASRSTGISSTDTQYF.

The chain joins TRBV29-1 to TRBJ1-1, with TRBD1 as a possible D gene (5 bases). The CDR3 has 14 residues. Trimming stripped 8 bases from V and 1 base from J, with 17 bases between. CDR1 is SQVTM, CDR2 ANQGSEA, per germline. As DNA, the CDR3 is TGCAGCAGCGCGGGGGGGATTGGGAACACTGAAGCTTTCTTT. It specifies CSSAGGIGNTEAFF. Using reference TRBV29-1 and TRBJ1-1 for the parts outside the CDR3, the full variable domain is SAVISQKPSRDICQRGTSLTIQCQVDSQVTMMFWYRQQPGQSLTLIATANQGSEATYESGFVIDKFPISRPNLTFSTLTVSNMSPEDSSIYLCSSAGGIGNTEAFFGQGTRLTVV.

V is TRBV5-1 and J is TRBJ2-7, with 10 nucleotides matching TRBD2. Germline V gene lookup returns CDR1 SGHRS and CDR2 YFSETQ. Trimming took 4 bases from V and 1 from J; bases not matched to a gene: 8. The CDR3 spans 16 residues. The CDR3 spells CASSPELAGRSYEQYF. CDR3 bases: TGCGCCAGCAGCCCTGAACTAGCGGGAAGGTCCTACGAGCAGTACTTC.

The DNA for the CDR3 is TGTGCCTGGAGCCACAGGGGGCGGGACTATGGCTACACCTTC. This translates into CAWSHRGRDYGYTF. The rearrangement links TRBV30 to TRBJ1-2; 9 bases map to TRBD1. The CDR3 is 14 residues long. The J segment lost 3 bases and the V segment lost 3 bases, leaving 5 bases of the junction unmatched. CDR1 GTSNPN and CDR2 SVGIG come from the germline V gene (reference sequence).

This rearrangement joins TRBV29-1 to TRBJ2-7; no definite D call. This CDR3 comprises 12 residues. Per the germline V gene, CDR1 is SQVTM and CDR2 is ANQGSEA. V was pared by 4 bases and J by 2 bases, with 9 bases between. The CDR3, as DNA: TGCAGCGTTGGACCGCGAGCCTACGAGCAGTACTTC. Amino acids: CSVGPRAYEQYF.

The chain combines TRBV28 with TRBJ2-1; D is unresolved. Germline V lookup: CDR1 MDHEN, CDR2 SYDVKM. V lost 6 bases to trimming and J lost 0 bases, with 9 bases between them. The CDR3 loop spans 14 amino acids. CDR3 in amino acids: CASSPERSYNEQFF. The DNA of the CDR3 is TGTGCCAGCAGCCCCGAACGCTCCTACAATGAGCAGTTCTTC.